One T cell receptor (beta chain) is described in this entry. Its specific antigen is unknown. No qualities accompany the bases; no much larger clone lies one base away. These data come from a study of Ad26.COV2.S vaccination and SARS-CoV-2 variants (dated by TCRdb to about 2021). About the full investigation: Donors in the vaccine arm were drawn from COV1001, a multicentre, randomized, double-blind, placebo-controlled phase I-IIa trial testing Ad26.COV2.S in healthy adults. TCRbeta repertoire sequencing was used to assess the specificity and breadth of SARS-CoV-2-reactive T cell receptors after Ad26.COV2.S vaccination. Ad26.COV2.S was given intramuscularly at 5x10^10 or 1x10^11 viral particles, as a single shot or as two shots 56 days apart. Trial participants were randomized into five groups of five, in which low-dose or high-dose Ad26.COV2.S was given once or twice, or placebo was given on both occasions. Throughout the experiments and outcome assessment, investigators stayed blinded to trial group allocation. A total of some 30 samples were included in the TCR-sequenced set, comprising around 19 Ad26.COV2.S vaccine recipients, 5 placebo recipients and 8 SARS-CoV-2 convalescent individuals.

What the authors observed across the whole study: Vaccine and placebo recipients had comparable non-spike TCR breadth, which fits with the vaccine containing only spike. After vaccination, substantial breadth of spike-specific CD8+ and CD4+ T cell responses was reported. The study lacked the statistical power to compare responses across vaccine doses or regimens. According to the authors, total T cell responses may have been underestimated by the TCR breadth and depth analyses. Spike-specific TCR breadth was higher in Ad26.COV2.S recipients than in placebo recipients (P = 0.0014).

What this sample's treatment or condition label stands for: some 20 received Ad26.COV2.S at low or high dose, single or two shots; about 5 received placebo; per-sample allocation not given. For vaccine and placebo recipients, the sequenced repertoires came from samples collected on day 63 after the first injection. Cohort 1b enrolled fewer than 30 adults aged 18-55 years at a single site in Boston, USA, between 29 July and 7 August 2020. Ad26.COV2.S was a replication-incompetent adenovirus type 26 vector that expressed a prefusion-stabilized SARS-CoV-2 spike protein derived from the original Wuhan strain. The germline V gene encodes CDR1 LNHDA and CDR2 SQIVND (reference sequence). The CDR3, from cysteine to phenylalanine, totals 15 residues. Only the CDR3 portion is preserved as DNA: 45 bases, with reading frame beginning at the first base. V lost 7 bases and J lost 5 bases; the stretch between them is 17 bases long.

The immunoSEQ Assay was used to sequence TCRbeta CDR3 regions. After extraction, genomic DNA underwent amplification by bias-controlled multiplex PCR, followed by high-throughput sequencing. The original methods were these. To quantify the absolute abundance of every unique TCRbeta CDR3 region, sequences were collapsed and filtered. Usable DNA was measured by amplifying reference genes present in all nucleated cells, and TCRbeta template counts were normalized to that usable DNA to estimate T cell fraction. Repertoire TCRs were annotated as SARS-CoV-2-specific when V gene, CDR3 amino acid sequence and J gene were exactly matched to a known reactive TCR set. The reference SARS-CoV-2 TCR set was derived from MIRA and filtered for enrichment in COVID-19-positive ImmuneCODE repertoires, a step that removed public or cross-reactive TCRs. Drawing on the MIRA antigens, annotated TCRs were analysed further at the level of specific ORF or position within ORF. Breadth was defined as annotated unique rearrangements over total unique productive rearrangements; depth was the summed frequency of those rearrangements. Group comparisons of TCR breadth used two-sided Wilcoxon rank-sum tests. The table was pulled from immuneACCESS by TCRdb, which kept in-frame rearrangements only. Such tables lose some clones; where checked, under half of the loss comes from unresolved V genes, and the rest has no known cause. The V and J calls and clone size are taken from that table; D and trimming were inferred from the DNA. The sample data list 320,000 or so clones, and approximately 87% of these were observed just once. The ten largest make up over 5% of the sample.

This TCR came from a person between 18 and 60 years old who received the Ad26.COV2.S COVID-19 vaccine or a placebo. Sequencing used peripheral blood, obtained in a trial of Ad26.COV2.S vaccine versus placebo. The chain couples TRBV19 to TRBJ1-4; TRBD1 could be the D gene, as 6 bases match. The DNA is TGTGCCAGTAAAGACAGGCCTTTCGGGAATGAAAAACTGTTTTTT. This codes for CASKDRPFGNEKLFF.